Listed below are T cell receptor beta chains from one sample, sequenced in a study of T cells after yellow fever vaccination. MiXCR was run by TCRdb on the 5' RACE reads, yielding one entry per CDR3 protein. The sample lists over 300,000 distinct CDR3 sequences, over 3.5% seen once, with around 23% in the top ten. This specimen was PBMCs, taken 5 days after the yellow fever booster vaccination. These receptors were collected from a man younger than 35 who received the YFV17D yellow fever vaccine. The conserved cysteine and the conserved F or W are not part of the CDR3 here. Fields, in order: clone size, D gene, V gene, CDR3 protein. D genes are given only for firm matches. The size field is filled for only some rows; it gives once, few, many or a size class.

size: -
D: TRBD2
V: TRBV7-2
CDR3: ASSEATSGVLYTQY

size: few
D: -
V: TRBV4-2
CDR3: ASSQESLGDQPQH

size: -
D: TRBD2
V: TRBV7-2
CDR3: ASRPPAGGKDTQY

size: many
D: TRBD2
V: TRBV5-1
CDR3: ASSPSGGAVETQY

size: few
D: TRBD1
V: TRBV6-1
CDR3: ASRGQNNSPLH

size: few
D: -
V: TRBV6-2/TRBV6-3
CDR3: ASISPGWVEQF

size: -
D: -
V: TRBV4-1
CDR3: ASSQGGSIYGYT

size: many
D: -
V: TRBV5-1
CDR3: ASGFLLGADTQY

size: -
D: -
V: TRBV30
CDR3: AWTSPGVLNQPQH

size: -
D: -
V: TRBV27
CDR3: ASFSSSYEQY

size: many
D: -
V: TRBV4-2
CDR3: ASSQGRGERTDTQY

size: -
D: -
V: TRBV6-5
CDR3: ASSEKGPRDNEQF

size: many
D: TRBD1
V: TRBV11-2
CDR3: ASSSYRGSTQY

size: many
D: -
V: TRBV3-1
CDR3: ASSHRGSTNEQF

size: few
D: TRBD1
V: TRBV28
CDR3: ASSRDRGDSSTDTQY

size: many
D: TRBD1
V: TRBV7-9
CDR3: ASSFGQGDPIAKNIQY

size: -
D: -
V: TRBV6-2/TRBV6-3
CDR3: ASNPADSRGQETQY

size: -
D: TRBD2
V: TRBV27
CDR3: ASRLAGGATQY

size: -
D: -
V: TRBV7-3
CDR3: ASSPNRVATGELF

size: -
D: -
V: TRBV6-2/TRBV6-3
CDR3: ASSTALANEQF

size: -
D: TRBD2
V: TRBV5-6
CDR3: ASSGGLAFNTQY

size: many
D: -
V: TRBV6-6
CDR3: ASSPGVDTQY

size: few
D: TRBD1
V: TRBV7-9
CDR3: ASSLRDRGLEETQY

size: many
D: TRBD2
V: TRBV7-2
CDR3: ASSLGLASSTDTQY

size: -
D: TRBD1
V: TRBV10-2
CDR3: ASGRGAWGNYGYT

size: many
D: TRBD1
V: TRBV7-7
CDR3: ASSSDRGEKLF

size: -
D: -
V: TRBV7-9
CDR3: ASSPELTNGVY

size: many
D: -
V: TRBV24-1
CDR3: ATSDGTGYGYT

size: -
D: TRBD2
V: TRBV11-1
CDR3: ASGTSGGYLGELF